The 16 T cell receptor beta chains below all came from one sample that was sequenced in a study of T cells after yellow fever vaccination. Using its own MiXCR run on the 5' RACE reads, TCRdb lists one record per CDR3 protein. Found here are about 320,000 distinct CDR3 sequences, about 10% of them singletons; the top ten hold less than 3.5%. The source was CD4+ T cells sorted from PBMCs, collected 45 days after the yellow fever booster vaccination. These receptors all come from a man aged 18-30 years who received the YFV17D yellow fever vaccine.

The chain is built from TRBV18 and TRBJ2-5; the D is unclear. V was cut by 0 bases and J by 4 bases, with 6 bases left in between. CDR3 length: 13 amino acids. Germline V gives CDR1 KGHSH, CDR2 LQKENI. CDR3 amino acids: CASSPPTRETQYF. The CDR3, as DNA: TGTGCCAGCTCACCACCAACCCGAGAGACCCAGTACTTC. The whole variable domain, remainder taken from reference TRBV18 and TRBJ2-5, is NAGVMQNPRHLVRRRGQEARLRCSPMKGHSHVYWYRQLPEEGLKFMVYLQKENIIDESGMPKERFSAEFPKEGPSILRIQQVVRGDSAAYFCASSPPTRETQYFGPGTRLLVL.

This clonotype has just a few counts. In nucleotides, the CDR3 is TGCGCCAGCAGACCACTAGCGGGGGGGCCAGGCAATGAGCAGTTCTTC. It yields the protein CASRPLAGGPGNEQFF. The chain links TRBV4-1 to TRBJ2-1, with 13 bases fitting TRBD2. The CDR3 spans 16 residues. Germline V gene lookup returns CDR1 MGHRA and CDR2 YSYEKL. With 6 bases clipped from V and 6 bases from J, the junction kept 8 bases outside the gene matches.

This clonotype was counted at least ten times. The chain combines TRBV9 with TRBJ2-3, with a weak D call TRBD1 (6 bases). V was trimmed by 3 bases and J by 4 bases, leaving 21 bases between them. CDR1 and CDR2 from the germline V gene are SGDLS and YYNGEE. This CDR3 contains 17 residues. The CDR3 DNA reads TGTGCCAGCAGCGCGAGAGGGGGTATTGTTGTTTCAGATACGCAGTATTTT. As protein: CASSARGGIVVSDTQYF.

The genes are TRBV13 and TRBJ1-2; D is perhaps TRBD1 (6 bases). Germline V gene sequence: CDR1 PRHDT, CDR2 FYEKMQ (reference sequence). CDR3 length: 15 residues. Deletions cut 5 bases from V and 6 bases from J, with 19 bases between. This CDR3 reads CASSTRQEILHGYTF. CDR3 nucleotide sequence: TGTGCCAGCAGCACGCGACAGGAAATATTACATGGCTACACCTTC.

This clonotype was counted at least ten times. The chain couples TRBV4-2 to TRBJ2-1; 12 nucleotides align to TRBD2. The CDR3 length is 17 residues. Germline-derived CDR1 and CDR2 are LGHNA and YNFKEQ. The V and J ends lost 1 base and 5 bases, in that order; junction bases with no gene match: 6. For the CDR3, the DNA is TGTGCCAGCAGCCAAGCCTTACTAGCGGGGGGACACAATGAGCAGTTCTTC. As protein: CASSQALLAGGHNEQFF.

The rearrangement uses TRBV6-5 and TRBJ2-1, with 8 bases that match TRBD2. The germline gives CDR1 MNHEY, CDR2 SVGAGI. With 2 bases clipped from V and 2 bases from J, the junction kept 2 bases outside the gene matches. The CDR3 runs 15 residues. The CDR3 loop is CASSYQLAAYNEQFF. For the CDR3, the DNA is TGTGCCAGCAGTTACCAACTAGCGGCCTACAATGAGCAGTTCTTC.

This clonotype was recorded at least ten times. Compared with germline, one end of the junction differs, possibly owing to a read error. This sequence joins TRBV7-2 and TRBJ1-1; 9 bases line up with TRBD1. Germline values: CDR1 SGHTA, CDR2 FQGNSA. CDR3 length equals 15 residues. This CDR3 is CASTLQGAVWTEAFF. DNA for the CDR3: TGTGCCAGCACCTTACAGGGGGCGGTTTGGACTGAAGCTTTCTTT.

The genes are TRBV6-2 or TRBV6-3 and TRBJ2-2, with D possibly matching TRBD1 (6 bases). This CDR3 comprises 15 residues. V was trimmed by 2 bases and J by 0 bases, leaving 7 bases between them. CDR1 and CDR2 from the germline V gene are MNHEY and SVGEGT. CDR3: CASSYGTTNTGELFF. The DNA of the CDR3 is TGTGCCAGCAGTTACGGGACAACGAACACCGGGGAGCTGTTTTTT.

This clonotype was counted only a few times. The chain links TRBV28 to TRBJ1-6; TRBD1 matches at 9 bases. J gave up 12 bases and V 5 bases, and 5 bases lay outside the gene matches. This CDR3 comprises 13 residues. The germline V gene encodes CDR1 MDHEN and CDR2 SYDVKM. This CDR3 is CASSLTGGLPLHF. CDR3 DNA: TGTGCCAGCAGTCTAACAGGGGGCCTACCCCTCCACTTT.

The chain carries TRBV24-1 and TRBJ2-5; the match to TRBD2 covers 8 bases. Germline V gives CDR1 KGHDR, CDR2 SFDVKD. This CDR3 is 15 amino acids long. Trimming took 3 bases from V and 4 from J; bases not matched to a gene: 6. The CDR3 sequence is CATSDLAGGGETQYF. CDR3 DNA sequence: TGTGCCACCAGTGATCTTGCCGGGGGGGGAGAGACCCAGTACTTC.

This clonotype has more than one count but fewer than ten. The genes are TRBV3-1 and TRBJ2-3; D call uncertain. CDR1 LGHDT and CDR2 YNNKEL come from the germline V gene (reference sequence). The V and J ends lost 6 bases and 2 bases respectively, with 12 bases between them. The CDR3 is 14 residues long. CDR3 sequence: CASRSVGSTDTQYF. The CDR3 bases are TGTGCCAGCAGGAGTGTGGGATCCACAGATACGCAGTATTTT.

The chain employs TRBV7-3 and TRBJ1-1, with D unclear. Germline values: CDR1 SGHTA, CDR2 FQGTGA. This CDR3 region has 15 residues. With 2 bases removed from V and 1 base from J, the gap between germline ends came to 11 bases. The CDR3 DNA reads TGTGCCAGCAGCTTACCGGGTTTGGGGAACACTGAAGCTTTCTTT. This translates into CASSLPGLGNTEAFF.

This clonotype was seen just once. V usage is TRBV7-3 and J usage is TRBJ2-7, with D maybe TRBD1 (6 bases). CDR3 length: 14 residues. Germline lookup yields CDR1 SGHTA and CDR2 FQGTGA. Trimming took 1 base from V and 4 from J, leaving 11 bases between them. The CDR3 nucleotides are TGTGCCAGCAGCTTAAAACAGGGAAGGTACGAGCAGTACGTC. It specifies CASSLKQGRYEQYV.

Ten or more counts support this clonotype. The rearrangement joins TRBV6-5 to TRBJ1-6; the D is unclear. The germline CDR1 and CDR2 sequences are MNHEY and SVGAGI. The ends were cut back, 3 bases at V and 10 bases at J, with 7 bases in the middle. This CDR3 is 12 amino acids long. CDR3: CASSYKSSPLHF. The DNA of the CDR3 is TGTGCCAGCAGTTATAAGTCCTCACCCCTCCACTTT.

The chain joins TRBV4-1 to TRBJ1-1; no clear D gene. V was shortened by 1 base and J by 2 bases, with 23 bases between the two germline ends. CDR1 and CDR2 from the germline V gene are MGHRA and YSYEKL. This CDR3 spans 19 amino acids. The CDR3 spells CASSQVFRDKTKENTEAFF. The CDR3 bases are TGCGCCAGCAGCCAAGTTTTCCGAGATAAAACTAAGGAAAACACTGAAGCTTTCTTT.

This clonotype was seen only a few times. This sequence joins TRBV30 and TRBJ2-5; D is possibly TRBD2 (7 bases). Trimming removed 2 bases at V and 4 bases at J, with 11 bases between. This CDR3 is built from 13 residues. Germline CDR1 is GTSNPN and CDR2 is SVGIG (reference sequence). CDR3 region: CAWSRGARETQYF. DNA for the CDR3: TGTGCCTGGAGTCGGGGGGCCAGAGAGACCCAGTACTTC.